In this sample, the clone carrying this TCR beta chain turned up a few times. Combining a sample-barcoded 5' primer with a J-beta primer mix, a second PCR ran for roughly 7 to 12 cycles. TCRdb recomputed calls from the 5' RACE reads with MiXCR, one row per CDR3 protein. The sample includes about a million distinct CDR3 sequences, around two fifths seen only once; the top ten take around 13%. These data come from a study of blood T cells in healthy people across ages. The authors extracted at least 6 micrograms of total RNA per sample. V shed 5 bases, J shed 4 bases, and the junction held 9 bases outside the gene matches. Germline CDR1 DFQATT, CDR2 SNEGSKA (reference sequence). The CDR3 length is 15 residues.

V usage is TRBV20-1 and J usage is TRBJ1-2, with 11 bases lining up with TRBD1. Material for sequencing was blood. The source is a man younger than 35 in good health. This CDR3 reads CSAPHGTGGGYGYTF. DNA for the CDR3: TGCAGTGCTCCTCACGGGACAGGGGGAGGCTATGGCTACACCTTC.